This T cell receptor (beta chain) was documented in a study of blood T cell repertoires in COVID-19. Across the whole study: The study drew acute and convalescent COVID-19 samples from the United States, Italy and Spain. From T cells, B-cell-depleted T cells, or PBMCs came the material, which was cDNA or gDNA.

In the authors' methods: Reference gene primer amplification gave estimated nucleated cell counts. Produced via immunoSEQ multiplex PCR; TCRdb's table is partial and in-frame only. Clone size and V and J calls were adopted from that table, with D and trimming inferred from the DNA. This sample has fewer than 100,000 clones, with approximately 90% found just once. This clone was counted a single time. The V gene's germline CDR1 is SNHLY and CDR2 FYNNEI. The CDR3 has 17 amino acids. The junction had 12 bases not matched to a gene; V was cut back by 8 bases and J by 1 base. The source material was peripheral blood. The TCR sequence derives from a woman of 80 years or more with acute or convalescent COVID-19. The rearrangement uses TRBV2 and TRBJ2-1; 9 bases line up with TRBD2. In DNA, the CDR3 is TGTGCCAGCGGAGTTTCGGCCGGACTAGCGTCCTACAATGAGCAGTTCTTC. Its translation: CASGVSAGLASYNEQFF.